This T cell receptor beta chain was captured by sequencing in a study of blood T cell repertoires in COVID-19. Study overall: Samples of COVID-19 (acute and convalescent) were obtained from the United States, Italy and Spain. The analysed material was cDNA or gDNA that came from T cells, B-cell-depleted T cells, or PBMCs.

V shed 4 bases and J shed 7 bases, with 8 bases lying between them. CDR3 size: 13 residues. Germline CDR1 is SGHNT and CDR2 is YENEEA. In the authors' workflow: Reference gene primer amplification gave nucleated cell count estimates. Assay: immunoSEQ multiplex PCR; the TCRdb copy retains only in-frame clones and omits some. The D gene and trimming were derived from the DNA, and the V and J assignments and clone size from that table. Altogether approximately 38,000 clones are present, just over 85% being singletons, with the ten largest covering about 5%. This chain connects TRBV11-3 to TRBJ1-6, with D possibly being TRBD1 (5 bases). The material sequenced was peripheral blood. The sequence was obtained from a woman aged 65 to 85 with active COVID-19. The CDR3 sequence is CASSYPGNSPLHF. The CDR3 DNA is TGTGCCAGCAGCTATCCAGGGAATTCACCCCTCCACTTT.